This T cell receptor beta chain was obtained from a study of blood T cells in healthy people across ages. The sample holds many counts of this clonotype. The use of a sample-barcoded 5' primer and a J-beta primer mix characterized a second PCR of about 7 to 12 cycles. Via MiXCR, TCRdb re-called the 5' RACE reads, giving one row per CDR3 protein. The sample lists approximately 690,000 distinct CDR3 sequences, approximately 40% occurring once. Germline CDR1 DFQATT, CDR2 SNEGSKA (reference sequence). Trimming stripped 0 bases from V and 2 bases from J, with 8 bases between. CDR3 size: 14 residues. This TCR came from a man of 80 years or more in good health. J is TRBJ2-1 and V is TRBV20-1; D gene ambiguous. Sequencing used blood. The CDR3 reads CSARDGAAYNEQFF. Here the CDR3 DNA reads TGCAGTGCTAGAGATGGCGCTGCCTACAATGAGCAGTTCTTC.